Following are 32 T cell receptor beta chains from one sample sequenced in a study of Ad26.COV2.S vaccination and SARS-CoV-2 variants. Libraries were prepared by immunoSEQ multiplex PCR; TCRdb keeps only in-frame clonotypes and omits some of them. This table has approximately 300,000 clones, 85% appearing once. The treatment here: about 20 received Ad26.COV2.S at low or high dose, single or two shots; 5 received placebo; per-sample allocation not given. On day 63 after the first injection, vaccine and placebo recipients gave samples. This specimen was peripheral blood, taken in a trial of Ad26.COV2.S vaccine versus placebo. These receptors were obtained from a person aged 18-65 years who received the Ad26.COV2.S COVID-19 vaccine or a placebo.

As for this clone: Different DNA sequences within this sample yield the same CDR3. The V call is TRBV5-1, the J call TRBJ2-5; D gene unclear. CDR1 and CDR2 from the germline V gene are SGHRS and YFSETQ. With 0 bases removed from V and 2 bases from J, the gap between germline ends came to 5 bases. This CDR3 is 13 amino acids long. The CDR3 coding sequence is TGCGCCAGCAGCTTGGTCGGTCAAGAGACCCAGTACTTC. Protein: CASSLVGQETQYF.

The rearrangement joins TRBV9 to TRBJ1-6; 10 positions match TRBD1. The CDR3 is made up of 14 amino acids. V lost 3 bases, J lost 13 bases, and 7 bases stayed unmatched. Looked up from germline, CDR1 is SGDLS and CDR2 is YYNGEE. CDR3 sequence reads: CASSDDRGLLPLHF. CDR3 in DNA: TGTGCCAGCAGCGATGACAGGGGGCTATTGCCCCTCCACTTT.

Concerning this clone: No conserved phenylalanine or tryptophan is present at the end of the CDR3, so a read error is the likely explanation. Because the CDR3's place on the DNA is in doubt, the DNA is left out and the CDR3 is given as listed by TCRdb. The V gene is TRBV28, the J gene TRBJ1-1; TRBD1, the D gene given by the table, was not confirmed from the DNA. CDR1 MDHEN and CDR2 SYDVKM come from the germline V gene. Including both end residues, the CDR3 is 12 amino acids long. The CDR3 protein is CASSVFGQAVRS.

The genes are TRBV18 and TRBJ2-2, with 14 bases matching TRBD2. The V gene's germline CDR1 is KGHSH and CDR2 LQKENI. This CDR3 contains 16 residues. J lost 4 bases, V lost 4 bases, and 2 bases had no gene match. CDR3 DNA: TGTGCCAGCTCACTGGGACTAGCGGGGGCCACCGGGGAGCTGTTTTTT. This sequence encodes CASSLGLAGATGELFF. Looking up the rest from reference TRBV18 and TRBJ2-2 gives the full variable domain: NAGVMQNPRHLVRRRGQEARLRCSPMKGHSHVYWYRQLPEEGLKFMVYLQKENIIDESGMPKERFSAEFPKEGPSILRIQQVVRGDSAAYFCASSLGLAGATGELFFGEGSRLTVL.

CDR3 region: CASSESWDRDYEQYF. DNA of the CDR3: TGTGCCAGCAGTGAATCGTGGGACCGAGACTACGAGCAGTACTTC. V gene TRBV2 combines with J gene TRBJ2-7; D assignment may be TRBD1 or TRBD2 (5 bases each). Trimming took off 2 bases at V and 3 bases at J, with 14 bases between the two ends. This CDR3 is 15 amino acids long. Germline CDR1 SNHLY, CDR2 FYNNEI. Supplemented by reference TRBV2 and TRBJ2-7, the full variable domain reads EPEVTQTPSHQVTQMGQEVILRCVPISNHLYFYWYRQILGQKVEFLVSFYNNEISEKSEIFDDQFSVERPDGSNFTLKIRSTKLEDSAMYFCASSESWDRDYEQYFGPGTRLTVT.

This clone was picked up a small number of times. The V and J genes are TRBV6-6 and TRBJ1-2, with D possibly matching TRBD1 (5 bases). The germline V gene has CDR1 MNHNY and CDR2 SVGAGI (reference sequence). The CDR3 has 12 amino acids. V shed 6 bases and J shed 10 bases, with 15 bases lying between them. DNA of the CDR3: TGTGCCAGCAGCAATAAGGACATCTTCTACACCTTC. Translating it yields CASSNKDIFYTF.

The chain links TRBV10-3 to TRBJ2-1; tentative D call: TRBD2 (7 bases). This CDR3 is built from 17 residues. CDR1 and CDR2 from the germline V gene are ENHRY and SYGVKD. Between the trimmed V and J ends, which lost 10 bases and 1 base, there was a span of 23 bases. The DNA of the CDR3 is TGTGCCACGGATCCTATCGGGGGGCTGGGATCCTACAATGAGCAGTTCTTC. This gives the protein CATDPIGGLGSYNEQFF.

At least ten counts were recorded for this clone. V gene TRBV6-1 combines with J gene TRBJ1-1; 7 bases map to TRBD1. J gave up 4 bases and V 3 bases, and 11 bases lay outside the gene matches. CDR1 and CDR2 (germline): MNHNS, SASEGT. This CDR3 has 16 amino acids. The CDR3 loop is CASSDETGSGATEAFF. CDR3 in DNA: TGTGCCAGCAGTGATGAGACAGGGAGTGGAGCCACTGAAGCTTTCTTT.

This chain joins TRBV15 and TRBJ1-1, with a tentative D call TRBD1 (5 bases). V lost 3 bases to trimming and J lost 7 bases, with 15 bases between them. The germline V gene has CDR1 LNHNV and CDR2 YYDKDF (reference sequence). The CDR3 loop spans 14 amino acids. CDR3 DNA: TGTGCCACCAGCAGCCGAGGATGGGGGGATGAAGCTTTCTTT. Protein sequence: CATSSRGWGDEAFF.

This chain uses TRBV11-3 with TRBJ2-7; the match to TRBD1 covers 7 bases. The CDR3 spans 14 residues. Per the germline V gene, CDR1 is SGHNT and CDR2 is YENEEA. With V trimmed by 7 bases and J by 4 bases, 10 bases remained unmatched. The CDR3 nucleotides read TGTGCCAGCACCCTAGACAGGGAACTTTACGAGCAGTACTTC. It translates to CASTLDRELYEQYF.

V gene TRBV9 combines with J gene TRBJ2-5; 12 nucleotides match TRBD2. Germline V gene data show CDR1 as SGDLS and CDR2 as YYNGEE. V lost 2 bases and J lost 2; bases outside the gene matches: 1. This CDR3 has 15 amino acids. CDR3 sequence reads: CASSVGTSGQETQYF. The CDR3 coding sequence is TGTGCCAGCAGCGTCGGGACTAGCGGGCAAGAGACCCAGTACTTC.

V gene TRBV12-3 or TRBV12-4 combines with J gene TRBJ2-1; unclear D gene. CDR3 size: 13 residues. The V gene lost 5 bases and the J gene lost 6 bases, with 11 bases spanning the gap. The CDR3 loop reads CASSPQRTNEQFF. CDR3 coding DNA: TGTGCCAGCAGTCCTCAAAGGACCAATGAGCAGTTCTTC.

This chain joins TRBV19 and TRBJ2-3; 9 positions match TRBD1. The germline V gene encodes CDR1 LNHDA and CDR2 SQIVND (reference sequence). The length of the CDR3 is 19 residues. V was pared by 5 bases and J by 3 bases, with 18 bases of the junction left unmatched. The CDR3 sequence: CASSPTGTGRDAWTDTQYF. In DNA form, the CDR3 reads TGTGCCAGTAGTCCCACCGGGACAGGGAGGGACGCGTGGACAGATACGCAGTATTTT.

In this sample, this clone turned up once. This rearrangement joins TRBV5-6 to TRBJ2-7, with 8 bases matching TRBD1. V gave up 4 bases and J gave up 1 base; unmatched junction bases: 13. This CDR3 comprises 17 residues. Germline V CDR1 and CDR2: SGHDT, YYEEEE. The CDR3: CASSPRLGGQASYEQYF. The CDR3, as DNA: TGTGCCAGCAGCCCACGCCTGGGGGGACAGGCGTCCTACGAGCAGTACTTC.

The CDR3 sequence is CASSFGGENEQYF. CDR3 DNA: TGCGCCAGCAGTTTCGGGGGGGAAAACGAGCAGTACTTC. The chain has TRBV5-1 and TRBJ2-7; TRBD2 aligns across 8 bases. The germline gives CDR1 SGHRS, CDR2 YFSETQ. V dropped 5 bases and J dropped 5; count of bases not matched to a gene: 6. This CDR3 region has 13 residues.

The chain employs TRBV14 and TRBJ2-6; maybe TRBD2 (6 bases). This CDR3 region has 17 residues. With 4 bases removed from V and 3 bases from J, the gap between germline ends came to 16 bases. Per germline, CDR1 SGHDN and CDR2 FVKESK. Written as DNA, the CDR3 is TGTGCCAGCAGCCGAAAAACTGGCGGGGTTGGGGCCAACGTCCTGACTTTC. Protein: CASSRKTGGVGANVLTF.

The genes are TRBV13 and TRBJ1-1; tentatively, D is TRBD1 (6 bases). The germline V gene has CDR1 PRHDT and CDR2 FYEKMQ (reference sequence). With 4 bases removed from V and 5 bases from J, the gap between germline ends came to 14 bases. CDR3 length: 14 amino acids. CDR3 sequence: CASSSLEGGTEAFF. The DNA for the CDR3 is TGTGCCAGCAGCTCCCTCGAGGGGGGGACTGAAGCTTTCTTT.

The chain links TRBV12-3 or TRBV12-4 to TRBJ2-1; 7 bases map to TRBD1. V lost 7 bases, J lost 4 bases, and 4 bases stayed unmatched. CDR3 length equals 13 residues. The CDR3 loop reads CASTKDRYNEQFF. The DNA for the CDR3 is TGTGCCAGCACCAAGGACAGGTACAATGAGCAGTTCTTC.

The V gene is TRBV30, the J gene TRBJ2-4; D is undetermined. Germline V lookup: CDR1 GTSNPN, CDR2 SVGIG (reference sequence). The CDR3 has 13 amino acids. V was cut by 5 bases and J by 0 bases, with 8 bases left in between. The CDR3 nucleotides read TGTGCCTGGGGAGTCAAAGCCAAAAACATTCAGTACTTC. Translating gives CAWGVKAKNIQYF.

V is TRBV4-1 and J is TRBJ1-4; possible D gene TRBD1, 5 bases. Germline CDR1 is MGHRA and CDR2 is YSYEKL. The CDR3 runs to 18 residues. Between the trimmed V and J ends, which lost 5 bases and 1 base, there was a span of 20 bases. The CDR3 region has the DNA TGCGCCAGCAGCGGCCCCCACAGGCGACCGGGAACTAATGAAAAACTGTTTTTT. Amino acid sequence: CASSGPHRRPGTNEKLFF.

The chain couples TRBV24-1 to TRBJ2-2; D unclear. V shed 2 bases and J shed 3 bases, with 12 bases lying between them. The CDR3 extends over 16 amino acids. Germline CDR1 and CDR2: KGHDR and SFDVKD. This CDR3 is CATSDSGEGYTGELFF. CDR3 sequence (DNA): TGTGCCACCAGTGATTCTGGGGAAGGGTACACCGGGGAGCTGTTTTTT.

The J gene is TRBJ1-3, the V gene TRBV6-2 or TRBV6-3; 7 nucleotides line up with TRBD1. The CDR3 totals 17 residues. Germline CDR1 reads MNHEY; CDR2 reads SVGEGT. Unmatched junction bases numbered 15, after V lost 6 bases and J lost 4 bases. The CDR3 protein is CASSRSQYRGRGNTIYF. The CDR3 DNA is TGTGCCAGCAGCCGAAGCCAATACAGGGGAAGAGGAAACACCATATATTTT.

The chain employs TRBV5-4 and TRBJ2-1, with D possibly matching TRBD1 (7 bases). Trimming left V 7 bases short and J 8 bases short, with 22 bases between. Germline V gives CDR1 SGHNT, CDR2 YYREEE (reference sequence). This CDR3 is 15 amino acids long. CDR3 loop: CASAAGGSSWDEQFF. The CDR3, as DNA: TGTGCCAGCGCCGCAGGGGGGTCTAGCTGGGATGAGCAGTTCTTC.

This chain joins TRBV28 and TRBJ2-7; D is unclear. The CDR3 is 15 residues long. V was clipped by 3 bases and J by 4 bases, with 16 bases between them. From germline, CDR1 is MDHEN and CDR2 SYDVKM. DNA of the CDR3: TGTGCCAGCAGTTTGGGGTCTAGGTTTCTTTACGAGCAGTACTTC. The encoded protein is CASSLGSRFLYEQYF.

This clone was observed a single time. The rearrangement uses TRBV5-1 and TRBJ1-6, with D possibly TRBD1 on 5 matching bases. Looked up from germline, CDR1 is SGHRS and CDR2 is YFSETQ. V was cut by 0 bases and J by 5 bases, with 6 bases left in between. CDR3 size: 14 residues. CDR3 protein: CASSLGQNNSPLHF. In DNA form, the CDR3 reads TGCGCCAGCAGCTTGGGACAGAATAATTCACCCCTCCACTTT.

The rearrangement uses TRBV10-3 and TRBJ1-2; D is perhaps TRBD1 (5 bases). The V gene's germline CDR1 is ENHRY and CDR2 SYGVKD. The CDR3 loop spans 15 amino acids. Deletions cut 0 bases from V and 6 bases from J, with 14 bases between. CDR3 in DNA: TGTGCCATCAGTGAGTCGACATGGGGGTCCAATGGCTACACCTTC. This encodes CAISESTWGSNGYTF.

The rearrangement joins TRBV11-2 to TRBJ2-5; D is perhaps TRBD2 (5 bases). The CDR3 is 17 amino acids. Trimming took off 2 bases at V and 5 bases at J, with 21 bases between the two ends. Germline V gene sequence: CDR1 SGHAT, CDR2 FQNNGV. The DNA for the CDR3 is TGTGCCAGCAGCTTATACCCTACGGGAAGTCTCGGTGAGACCCAGTACTTC. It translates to CASSLYPTGSLGETQYF. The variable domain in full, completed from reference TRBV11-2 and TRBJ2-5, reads EAGVAQSPRYKIIEKRQSVAFWCNPISGHATLYWYQQILGQGPKLLIQFQNNGVVDDSQLPKDRFSAERLKGVDSTLKIQPAKLEDSAVYLCASSLYPTGSLGETQYFGPGTRLLVL.

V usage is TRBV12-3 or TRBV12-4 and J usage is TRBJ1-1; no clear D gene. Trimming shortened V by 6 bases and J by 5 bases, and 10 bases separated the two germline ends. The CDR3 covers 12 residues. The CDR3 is CASSPQQTEAFF. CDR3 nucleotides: TGTGCCAGCAGCCCACAGCAAACTGAAGCTTTCTTT.

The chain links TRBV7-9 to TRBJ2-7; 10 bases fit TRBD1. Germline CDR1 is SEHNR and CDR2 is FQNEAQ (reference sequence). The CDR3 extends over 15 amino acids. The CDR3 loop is CASSRGWDRGFLCRV. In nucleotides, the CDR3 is TGTGCCAGCAGCCGGGGGTGGGACAGGGGCTTTTTATGCAGGGTC.

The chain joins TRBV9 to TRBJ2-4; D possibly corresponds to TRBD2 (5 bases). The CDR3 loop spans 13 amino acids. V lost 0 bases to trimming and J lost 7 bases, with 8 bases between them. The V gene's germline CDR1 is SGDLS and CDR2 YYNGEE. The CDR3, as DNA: TGTGCCAGCAGCGTAGTGCCGGGGAACATTCAGTACTTC. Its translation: CASSVVPGNIQYF. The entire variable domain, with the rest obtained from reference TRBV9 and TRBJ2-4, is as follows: DSGVTQTPKHLITATGQRVTLRCSPRSGDLSVYWYQQSLDQGLQFLIQYYNGEERAKGNILERFSAQQFPDLHSELNLSSLELGDSALYFCASSVVPGNIQYFGAGTRLSVL.

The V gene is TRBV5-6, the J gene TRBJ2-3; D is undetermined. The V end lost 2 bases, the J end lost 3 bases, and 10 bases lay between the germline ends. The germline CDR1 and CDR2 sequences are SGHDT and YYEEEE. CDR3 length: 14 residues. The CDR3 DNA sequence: TGTGCCAGCAGCTTCGGACCCCAAACAGATACGCAGTATTTT. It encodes CASSFGPQTDTQYF.

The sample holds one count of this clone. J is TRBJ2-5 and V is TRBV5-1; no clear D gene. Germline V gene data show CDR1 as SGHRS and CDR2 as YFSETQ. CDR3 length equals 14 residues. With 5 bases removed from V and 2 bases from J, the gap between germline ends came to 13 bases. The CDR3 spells CASRSTNSQETQYF. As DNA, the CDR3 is TGCGCCAGCAGGAGTACTAATTCACAAGAGACCCAGTACTTC. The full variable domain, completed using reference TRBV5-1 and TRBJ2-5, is KAGVTQTPRYLIKTRGQQVTLSCSPISGHRSVSWYQQTPGQGLQFLFEYFSETQRNKGNFPGRFSGRQFSNSRSEMNVSTLELGDSALYLCASRSTNSQETQYFGPGTRLLVL.